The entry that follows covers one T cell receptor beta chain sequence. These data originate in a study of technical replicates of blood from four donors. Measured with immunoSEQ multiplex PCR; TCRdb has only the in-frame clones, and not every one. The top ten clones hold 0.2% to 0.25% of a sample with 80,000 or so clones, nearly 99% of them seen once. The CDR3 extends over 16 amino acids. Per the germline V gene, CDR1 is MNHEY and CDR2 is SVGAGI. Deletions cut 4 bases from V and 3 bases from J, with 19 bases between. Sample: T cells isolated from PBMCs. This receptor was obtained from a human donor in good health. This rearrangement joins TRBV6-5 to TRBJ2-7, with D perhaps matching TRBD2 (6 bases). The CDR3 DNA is TGTGCCAGCAGTTTCCGACGGGGAGCGGGTCTCTACGAGCAGTACTTC. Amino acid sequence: CASSFRRGAGLYEQYF.